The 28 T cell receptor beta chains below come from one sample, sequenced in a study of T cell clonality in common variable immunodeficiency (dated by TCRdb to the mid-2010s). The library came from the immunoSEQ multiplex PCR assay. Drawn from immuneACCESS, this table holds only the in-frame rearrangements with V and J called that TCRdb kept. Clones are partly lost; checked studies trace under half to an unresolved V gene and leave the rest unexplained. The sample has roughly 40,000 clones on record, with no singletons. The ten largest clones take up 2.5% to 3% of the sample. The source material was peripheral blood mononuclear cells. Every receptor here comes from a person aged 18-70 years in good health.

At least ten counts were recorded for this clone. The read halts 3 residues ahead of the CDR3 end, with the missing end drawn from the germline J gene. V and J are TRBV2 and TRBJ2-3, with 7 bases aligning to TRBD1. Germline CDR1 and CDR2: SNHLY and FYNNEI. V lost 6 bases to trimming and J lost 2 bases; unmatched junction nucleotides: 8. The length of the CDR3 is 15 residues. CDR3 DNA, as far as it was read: TGTGCCAGCAGGAGACAGGGTGGCCCCACAGATACG. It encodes CASRRQGGPTDT. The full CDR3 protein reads CASRRQGGPTDTQYF.

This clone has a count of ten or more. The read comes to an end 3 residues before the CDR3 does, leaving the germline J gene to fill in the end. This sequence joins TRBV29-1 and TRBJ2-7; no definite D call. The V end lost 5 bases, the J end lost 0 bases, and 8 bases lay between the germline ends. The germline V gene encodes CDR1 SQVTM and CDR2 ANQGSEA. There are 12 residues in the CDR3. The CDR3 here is CSVTEVSYEQYF. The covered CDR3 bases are TGCAGCGTTACCGAGGTCTCCTACGAG.

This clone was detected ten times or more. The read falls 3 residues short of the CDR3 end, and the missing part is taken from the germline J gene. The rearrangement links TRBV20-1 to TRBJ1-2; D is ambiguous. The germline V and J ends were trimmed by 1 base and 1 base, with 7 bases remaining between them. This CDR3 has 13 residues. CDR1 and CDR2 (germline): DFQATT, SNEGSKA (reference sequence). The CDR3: CSARGRVNYGYTF. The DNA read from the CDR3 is TGCAGTGCTAGAGGCAGAGTTAACTATGGC.

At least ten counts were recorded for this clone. CDR3 amino acids: CSARAGVKKAFF. The part of the CDR3 DNA that was read is TGCAGTGCTAGAGCAGGCGTAAAAAAA. The chain combines TRBV20-1 with TRBJ1-1; no clear D gene. The read ends 3 residues shy of where the CDR3 ends; the end is completed using the germline J gene. This CDR3 spans 12 amino acids. Germline V gene lookup returns CDR1 DFQATT and CDR2 SNEGSKA (reference sequence).

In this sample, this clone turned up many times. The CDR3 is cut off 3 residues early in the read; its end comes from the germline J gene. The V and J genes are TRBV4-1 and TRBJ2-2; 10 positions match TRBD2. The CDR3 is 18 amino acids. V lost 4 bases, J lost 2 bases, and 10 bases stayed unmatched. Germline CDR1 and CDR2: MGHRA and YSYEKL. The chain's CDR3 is CASSRRLGLAANTGELFF. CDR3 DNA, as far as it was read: TGCGCCAGCAGCCGCCGATTAGGACTAGCGGCCAACACCGGGGAG.

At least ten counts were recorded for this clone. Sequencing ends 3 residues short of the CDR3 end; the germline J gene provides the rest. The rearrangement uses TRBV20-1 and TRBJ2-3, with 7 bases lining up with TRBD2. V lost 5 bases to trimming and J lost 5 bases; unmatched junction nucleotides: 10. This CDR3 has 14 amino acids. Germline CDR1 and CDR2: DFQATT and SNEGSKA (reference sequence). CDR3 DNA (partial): TGCAGTGCTGTCCCGGGGGGAAGTAAAGATACG. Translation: CSAVPGGSKDT. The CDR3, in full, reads CSAVPGGSKDTQYF.

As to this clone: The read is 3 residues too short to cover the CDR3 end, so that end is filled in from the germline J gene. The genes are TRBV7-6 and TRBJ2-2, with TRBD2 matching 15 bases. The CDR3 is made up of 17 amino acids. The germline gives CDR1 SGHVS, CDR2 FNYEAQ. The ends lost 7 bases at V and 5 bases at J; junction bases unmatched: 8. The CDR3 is CASKGLAGGLGTGELFF. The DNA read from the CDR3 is TGTGCCAGCAAGGGACTAGCGGGAGGTCTAGGGACCGGGGAG.

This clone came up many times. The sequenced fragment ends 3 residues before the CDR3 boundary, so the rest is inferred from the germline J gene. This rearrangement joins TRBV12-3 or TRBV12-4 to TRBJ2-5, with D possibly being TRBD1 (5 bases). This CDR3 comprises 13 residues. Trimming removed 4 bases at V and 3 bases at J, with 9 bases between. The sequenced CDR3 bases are TGTGCCAGCAGTTCGGACACAAAAGAGACC. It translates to CASSSDTKET. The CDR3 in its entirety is CASSSDTKETQYF.

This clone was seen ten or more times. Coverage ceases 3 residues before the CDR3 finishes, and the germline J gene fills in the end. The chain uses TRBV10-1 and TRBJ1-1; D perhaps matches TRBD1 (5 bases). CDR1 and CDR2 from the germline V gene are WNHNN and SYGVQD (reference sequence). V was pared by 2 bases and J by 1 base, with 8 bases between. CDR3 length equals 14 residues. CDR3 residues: CASSEDSTNTEAFF. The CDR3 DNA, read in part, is TGCGCCAGCAGTGAGGACAGCACGAACACTGAA.

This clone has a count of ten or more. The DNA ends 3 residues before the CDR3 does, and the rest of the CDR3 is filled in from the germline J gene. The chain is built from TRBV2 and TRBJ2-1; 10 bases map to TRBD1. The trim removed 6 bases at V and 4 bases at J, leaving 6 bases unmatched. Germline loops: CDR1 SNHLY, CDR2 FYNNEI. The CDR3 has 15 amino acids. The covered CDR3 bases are TGTGCCAGCAGGTCCGGGACAGGGGCTTACAATGAG. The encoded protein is CASRSGTGAYNE. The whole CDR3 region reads CASRSGTGAYNEQFF.

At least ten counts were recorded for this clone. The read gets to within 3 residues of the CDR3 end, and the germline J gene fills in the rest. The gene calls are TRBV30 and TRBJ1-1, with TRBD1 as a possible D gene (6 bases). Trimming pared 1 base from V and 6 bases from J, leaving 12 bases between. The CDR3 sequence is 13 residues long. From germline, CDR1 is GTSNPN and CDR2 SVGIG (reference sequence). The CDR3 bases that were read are TGTGCCTGGAGTGGGCCGAGGACAGCTGAA. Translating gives CAWSGPRTAE. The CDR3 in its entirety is CAWSGPRTAEAFF.

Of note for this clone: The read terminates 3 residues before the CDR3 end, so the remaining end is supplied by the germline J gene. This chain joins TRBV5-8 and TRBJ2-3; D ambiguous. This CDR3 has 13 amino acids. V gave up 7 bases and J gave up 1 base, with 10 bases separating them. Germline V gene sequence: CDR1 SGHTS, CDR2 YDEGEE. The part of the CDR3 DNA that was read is TGTGCCAGCCGGGTACAACGCACAGATACG. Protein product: CASRVQRTDT. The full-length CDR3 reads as CASRVQRTDTQYF.

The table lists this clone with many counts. CDR3 region: CASSPGTGRDEQFF. The covered CDR3 bases are TGTGCCAGCAGCCCCGGGACAGGGAGGGATGAG. The V gene is TRBV13, the J gene TRBJ2-1; TRBD1 agrees at 9 bases. The observed sequence ends 3 residues before the CDR3 terminus, with the missing tail filled in from the germline J gene. With 5 bases clipped from V and 8 bases from J, the junction kept 7 bases outside the gene matches. Germline-derived CDR1 and CDR2 are PRHDT and FYEKMQ (reference sequence). The CDR3 is 14 residues long.

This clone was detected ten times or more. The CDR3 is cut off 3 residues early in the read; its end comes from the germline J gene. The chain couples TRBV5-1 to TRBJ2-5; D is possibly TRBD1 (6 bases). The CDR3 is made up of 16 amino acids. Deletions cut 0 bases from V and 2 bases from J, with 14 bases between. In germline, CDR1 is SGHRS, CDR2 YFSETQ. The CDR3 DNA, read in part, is TGCGCCAGCAGCTTGGGCCAAGGGGGTGGGCAAGAGACC. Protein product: CASSLGQGGGQET. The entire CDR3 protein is CASSLGQGGGQETQYF.

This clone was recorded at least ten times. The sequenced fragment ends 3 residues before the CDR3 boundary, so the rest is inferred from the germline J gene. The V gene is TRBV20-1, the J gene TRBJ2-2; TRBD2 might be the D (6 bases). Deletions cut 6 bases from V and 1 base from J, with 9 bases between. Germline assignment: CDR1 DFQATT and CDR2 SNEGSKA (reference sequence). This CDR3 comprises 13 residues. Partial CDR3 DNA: TGCAGTGCAGTTAGCGGGAACACCGGGGAG. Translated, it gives CSAVSGNTGE. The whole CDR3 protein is CSAVSGNTGELFF.

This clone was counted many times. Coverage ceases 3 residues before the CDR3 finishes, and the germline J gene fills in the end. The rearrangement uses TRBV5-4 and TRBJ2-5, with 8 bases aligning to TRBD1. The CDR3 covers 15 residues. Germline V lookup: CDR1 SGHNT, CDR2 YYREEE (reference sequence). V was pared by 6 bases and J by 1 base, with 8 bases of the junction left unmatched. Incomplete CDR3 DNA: TGTGCCAGCACCGCCGACAGGGGAGCCCAAGAGACC. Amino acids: CASTADRGAQET. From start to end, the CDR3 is CASTADRGAQETQYF.

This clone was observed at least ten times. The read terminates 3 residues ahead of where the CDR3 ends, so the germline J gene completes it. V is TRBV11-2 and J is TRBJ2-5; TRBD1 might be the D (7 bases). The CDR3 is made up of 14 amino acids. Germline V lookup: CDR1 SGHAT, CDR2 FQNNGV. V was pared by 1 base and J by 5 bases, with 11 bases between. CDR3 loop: CASSLVSGGETQYF. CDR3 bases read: TGTGCCAGCAGCTTAGTATCAGGGGGGGAGACC.

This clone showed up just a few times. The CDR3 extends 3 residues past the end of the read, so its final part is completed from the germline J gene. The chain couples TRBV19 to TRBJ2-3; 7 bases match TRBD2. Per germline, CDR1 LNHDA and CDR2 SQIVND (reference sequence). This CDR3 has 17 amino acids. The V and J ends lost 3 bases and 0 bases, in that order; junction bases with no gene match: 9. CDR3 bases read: TGTGCCAGTAGTATCACTCCGGGACTAATGAGCACAGATACG. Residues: CASSITPGLMSTDT. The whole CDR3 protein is CASSITPGLMSTDTQYF.

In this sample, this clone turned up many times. CDR3 loop: CASSGLLSSYNEQFF. The sequenced CDR3 bases are TGTGCCAGCAGTGGACTCCTAAGCTCCTACAATGAG. This chain joins TRBV2 and TRBJ2-1; D ambiguous. The CDR3 is cut off 3 residues early in the read; its end comes from the germline J gene. Germline loops: CDR1 SNHLY, CDR2 FYNNEI. V dropped 4 bases and J dropped 0 bases, with 10 bases sitting between them. The CDR3 is 15 amino acids.

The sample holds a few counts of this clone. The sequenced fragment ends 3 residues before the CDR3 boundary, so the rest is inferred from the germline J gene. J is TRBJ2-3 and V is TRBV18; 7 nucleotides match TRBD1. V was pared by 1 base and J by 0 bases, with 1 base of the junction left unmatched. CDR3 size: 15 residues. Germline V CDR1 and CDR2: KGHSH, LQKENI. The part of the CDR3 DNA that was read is TGTGCCAGCTCACCACAGGGGGCGAGCACAGATACG. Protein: CASSPQGASTDT. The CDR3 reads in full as CASSPQGASTDTQYF.

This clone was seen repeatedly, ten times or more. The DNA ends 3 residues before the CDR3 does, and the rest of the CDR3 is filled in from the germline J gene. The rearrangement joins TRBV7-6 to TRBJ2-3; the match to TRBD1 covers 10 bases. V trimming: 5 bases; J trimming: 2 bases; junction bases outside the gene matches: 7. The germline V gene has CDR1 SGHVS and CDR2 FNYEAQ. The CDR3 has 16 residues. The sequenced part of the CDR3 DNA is TGTGCCAGCAGCCCTAGACAGGGGGCAATCACAGATACG. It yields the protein CASSPRQGAITDT. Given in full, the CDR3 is CASSPRQGAITDTQYF.

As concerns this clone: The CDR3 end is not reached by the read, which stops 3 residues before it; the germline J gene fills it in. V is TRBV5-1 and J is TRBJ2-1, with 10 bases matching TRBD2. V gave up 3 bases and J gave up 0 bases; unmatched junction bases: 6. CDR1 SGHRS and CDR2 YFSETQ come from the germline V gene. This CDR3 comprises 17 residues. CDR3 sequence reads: CASSSGGTSDSYNEQFF. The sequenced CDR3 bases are TGCGCCAGCAGCTCTGGGGGGACTAGCGACTCCTACAATGAG.

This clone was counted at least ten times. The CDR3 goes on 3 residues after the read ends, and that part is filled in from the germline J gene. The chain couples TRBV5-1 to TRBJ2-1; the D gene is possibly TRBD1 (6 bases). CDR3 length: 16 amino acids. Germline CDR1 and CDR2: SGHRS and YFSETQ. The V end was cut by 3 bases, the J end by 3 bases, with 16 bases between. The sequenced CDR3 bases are TGCGCCAGCAGCTCTCGACCGGACAGAATCTACAATGAG. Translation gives CASSSRPDRIYNE. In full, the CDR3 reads CASSSRPDRIYNEQFF.

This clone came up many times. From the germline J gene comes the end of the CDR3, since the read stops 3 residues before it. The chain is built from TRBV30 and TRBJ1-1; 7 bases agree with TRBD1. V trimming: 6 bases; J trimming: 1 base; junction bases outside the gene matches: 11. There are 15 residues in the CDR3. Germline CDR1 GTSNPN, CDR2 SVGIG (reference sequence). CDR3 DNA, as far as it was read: TGTGCCTGTTACCTCCGGGACAGCTGGAACACTGAA. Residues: CACYLRDSWNTE. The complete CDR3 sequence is CACYLRDSWNTEAFF.

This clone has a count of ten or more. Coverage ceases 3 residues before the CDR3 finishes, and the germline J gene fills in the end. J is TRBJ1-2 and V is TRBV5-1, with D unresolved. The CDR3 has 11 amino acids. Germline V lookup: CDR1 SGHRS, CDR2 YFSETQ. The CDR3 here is CASSLGLGYTF. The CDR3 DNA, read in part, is TGCGCCAGCAGCTTGGGGCTGGGC.

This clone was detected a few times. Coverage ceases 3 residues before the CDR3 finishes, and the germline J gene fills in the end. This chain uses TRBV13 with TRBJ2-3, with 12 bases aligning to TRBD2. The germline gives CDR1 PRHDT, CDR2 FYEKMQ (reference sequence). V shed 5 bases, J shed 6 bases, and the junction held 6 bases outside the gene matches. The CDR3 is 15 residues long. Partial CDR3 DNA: TGTGCCAGCAGCATCAGGACTAGCGGGGCGGATACG. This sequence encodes CASSIRTSGADT. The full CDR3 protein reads CASSIRTSGADTQYF.

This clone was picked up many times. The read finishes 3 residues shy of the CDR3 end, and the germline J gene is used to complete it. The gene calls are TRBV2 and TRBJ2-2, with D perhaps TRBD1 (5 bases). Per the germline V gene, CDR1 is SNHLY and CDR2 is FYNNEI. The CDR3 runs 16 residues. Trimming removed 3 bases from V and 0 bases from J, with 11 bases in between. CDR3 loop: CASSDGAAPNTGELFF. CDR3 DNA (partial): TGTGCCAGCAGTGATGGGGCAGCCCCGAACACCGGGGAG.

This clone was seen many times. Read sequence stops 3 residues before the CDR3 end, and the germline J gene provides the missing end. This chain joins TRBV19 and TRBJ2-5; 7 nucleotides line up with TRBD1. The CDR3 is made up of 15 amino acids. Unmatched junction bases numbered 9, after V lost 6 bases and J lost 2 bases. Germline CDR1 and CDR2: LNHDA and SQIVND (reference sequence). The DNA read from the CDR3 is TGTGCCAGTAGCAAATTTCCGGGACAGCAAGAGACC. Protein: CASSKFPGQQET. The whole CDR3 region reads CASSKFPGQQETQYF.